This is a list of T cell receptor beta chains from one sample in a study of blood T cells in healthy people across ages. One entry per CDR3 protein, called by TCRdb with MiXCR from the 5' RACE reads. This table holds 600,000 to 650,000 distinct CDR3 sequences, roughly 50% found once. Sequenced input: blood. The source is a man between 60 and 75 years old in good health. The CDR3 runs from the conserved cysteine through the conserved F or W. A D gene is named only where the DNA matches it firmly. For some rows the clone size is stated as once, few or many, or as a class when expanded; others skip it.

d_gene,abundance,len,j_gene,v_gene,CDR3nt,CDR3aa
NA,NA,15,TRBJ1-4,TRBV3-1,TGTGCCAGCAGCCAATTGGCGGGGAATAATGAAAAACTGTTTTTT,CASSQLAGNNEKLFF
TRBD1,many,15,TRBJ2-1,TRBV7-2,TGTGCCAGCAGCCTCGGGACAGGGTCCTACAATGAGCAGTTCTTC,CASSLGTGSYNEQFF
NA,NA,15,TRBJ1-4,TRBV5-1,TGCGCCAGCAGACACACCCCAGCTCCTAATGAAAAACTGTTTTTT,CASRHTPAPNEKLFF
NA,NA,11,TRBJ2-6,TRBV6-6,TGTGTCTCTTCTGGGGCCAACGTCCTGACTTTC,CVSSGANVLTF
TRBD2,few,18,TRBJ2-3,TRBV20-1,TGCAGTGCTAGTGGGCTTTGGGGGACTAGCGGACACACAGATACGCAGTATTTT,CSASGLWGTSGHTDTQYF
NA,NA,15,TRBJ2-3,TRBV4-1,TGCGCCAGCAGCCAAGAAGGTGGGTCGAGAGATACGCAGTATTTT,CASSQEGGSRDTQYF
NA,NA,14,TRBJ1-4,TRBV21-1,TGTGCCAGCAGCGAAGGGGACAGAAGCGAAAAACTGTTTTTT,CASSEGDRSEKLFF
TRBD2,NA,15,TRBJ2-7,TRBV5-1,TGCGCCAGCAGCTTCATCCCGGGAGGGTCCTACGAGCAGTACTTC,CASSFIPGGSYEQYF
NA,few,16,TRBJ2-3,TRBV13,TGTGCCAGCAGCATCCCTGACTATAGCGGCACAGATACGCAGTATTTT,CASSIPDYSGTDTQYF
NA,NA,15,TRBJ1-2,TRBV6-5,TGTGCCAGCAGTTACTCCTGGCAGGGAACAAGGGGCTACACCTTC,CASSYSWQGTRGYTF
NA,NA,17,TRBJ1-2,TRBV20-1,TGCAGTGCTAGAGAGCCCCAGGCCCGGGGCGGGGTCTATGGCTACACCTTC,CSAREPQARGGVYGYTF
NA,NA,13,TRBJ2-1,TRBV20-1,TGCAGTGCGCTCGGACCACTGGTCAATGAGCAGTTCTTC,CSALGPLVNEQFF
TRBD1,NA,15,TRBJ2-3,TRBV12-3/TRBV12-4,TGTGCCAGCAGGGCCGGGACAGGGGTCACAGATACGCAGTATTTT,CASRAGTGVTDTQYF
NA,NA,12,TRBJ2-5,TRBV6-6,TGTGCCAGCAGTGCCATAGGTGTTGAGCAGTACTTC,CASSAIGVEQYF
NA,NA,16,TRBJ2-3,TRBV5-1,TGCGCCAGCAGCTTGTCGGCTAGCAGTAGCACAGATACGCAGTATTTT,CASSLSASSSTDTQYF
TRBD2,few,18,TRBJ2-5,TRBV6-5,TGTGCCAGCAGTTCCCATCAGGCCTCTAGCGGCGGAAGAGAGACCCAGTACTTC,CASSSHQASSGGRETQYF
TRBD1,NA,14,TRBJ2-5,TRBV10-3,TGTGCCATCAACCCGGGACAGGGGCAAGAGACCCAGTACTTC,CAINPGQGQETQYF
TRBD1,NA,14,TRBJ1-1,TRBV7-2,TGTGCCAGCAGCCGCCAGGGGGTGAACACTGAAGCTTTCTTT,CASSRQGVNTEAFF
NA,NA,16,TRBJ2-5,TRBV20-1,TGCAGTGCTAGAGACCCCTGGGACCCCGGGAGCGAGACCCAGTACTTC,CSARDPWDPGSETQYF
NA,NA,14,TRBJ2-5,TRBV7-9,TGTGCCAGCAGCTTAATGGGACCCCTCAGTGAGCAGTACTTC,CASSLMGPLSEQYF
TRBD1,few,13,TRBJ2-7,TRBV28,TGTGCCAGCAGGCGGGGACAGGGGTACGAGCAGTACTTC,CASRRGQGYEQYF
NA,once,16,TRBJ1-6,TRBV28,TGTGCCAGCAGTTTACCTACCAGCTCCTATAATTCACCCCTCCACTTT,CASSLPTSSYNSPLHF
NA,NA,15,TRBJ2-2,TRBV28,TGTGCCAGCAGTCGGGGGATTTTGAACACCGGGGAGCTGTTTTTT,CASSRGILNTGELFF
NA,NA,13,TRBJ2-1,TRBV7-2,TGTGCCAGCAGCTCGACTAGGGTCGATGAGCAGTTCTTC,CASSSTRVDEQFF
NA,NA,16,TRBJ1-2,TRBV5-1,TGCGCCAGCAGCTTGGGGGGAACAGGGCCATCCTATGGCTACACCTTC,CASSLGGTGPSYGYTF
NA,NA,14,TRBJ1-5,TRBV12-3/TRBV12-4,TGTGCCAGCAGTTTAGCCCAGGGTACTCAGCCCCAGCATTTT,CASSLAQGTQPQHF
TRBD1,NA,14,TRBJ1-4,TRBV7-9,TGTGCCAGCAGCTGGGACAGTATAAATGAAAAACTGTTTTTT,CASSWDSINEKLFF
NA,few,12,TRBJ2-3,TRBV20-1,TGCAGCGCGGGTACTAACACAGATACGCAGTATTTT,CSAGTNTDTQYF
NA,NA,13,TRBJ1-1,TRBV29-1,TGCAGCGTTGTACAGGGAGGCAACACTGAAGCTTTCTTT,CSVVQGGNTEAFF
NA,many,11,TRBJ1-2,TRBV7-9,TGTGCCAGCAGCCGAGAGTATGGCTACACCTTC,CASSREYGYTF
TRBD1,few,15,TRBJ1-4,TRBV15,TGTGCCACCAGCCCGACAGGGGTGAGGAGTGAAAAACTGTTTTTT,CATSPTGVRSEKLFF
NA,few,17,TRBJ2-7,TRBV7-9,TGTGCCAGCAGCTTTGGTGGGGCAGGGGCAAGCTCCTACGAGCAGTACTTC,CASSFGGAGASSYEQYF
NA,once,14,TRBJ1-2,TRBV20-1,TGCAGTGCACCCGGGGACGGAGCTAACTATGGCTACACCTTC,CSAPGDGANYGYTF
TRBD1,NA,15,TRBJ2-7,TRBV7-9,TGTGCCAGCAGTTGGCCGGGACAGGGAACCTACGAGCAGTACTTC,CASSWPGQGTYEQYF
NA,once,15,TRBJ2-3,TRBV25-1,TGTGCCAGCAGTGCCTCCACAGGGATTGCAGATACGCAGTATTTT,CASSASTGIADTQYF
NA,NA,15,TRBJ2-1,TRBV7-9,TGTGCCAGCAGCTTAGCAGAGCCCTACTACAATGAGCAGTTCTTC,CASSLAEPYYNEQFF
TRBD1,NA,16,TRBJ1-2,TRBV9,TGTGCCAGCAGCGCCCGAACAGGGGAGGGTCGCTATGGCTACACCTTC,CASSARTGEGRYGYTF
NA,few,16,TRBJ1-6,TRBV6-6,TGTGCCAGCAGTTACACCGGGACACCTTATAATTCACCCCTCCACTTT,CASSYTGTPYNSPLHF
NA,once,14,TRBJ2-3,TRBV11-2,TGTGCCAGCAGCCCAGATGTTCACACAGATACGCAGTATTTT,CASSPDVHTDTQYF
NA,NA,13,TRBJ2-7,TRBV3-1,TGTGCCAGCACGGGGGACGGGACCTACGAGCAGTACTTC,CASTGDGTYEQYF
TRBD2,NA,15,TRBJ2-3,TRBV7-2,TGTGCCAGCAGCTCCGGACTAGCGGGAATAGATACGCAGTATTTT,CASSSGLAGIDTQYF
TRBD2,few,16,TRBJ2-5,TRBV6-2/TRBV6-3,TGTGCCAGCAGTTACTCGAGCGGGGGGGCCTATGAGACCCAGTACTTC,CASSYSSGGAYETQYF